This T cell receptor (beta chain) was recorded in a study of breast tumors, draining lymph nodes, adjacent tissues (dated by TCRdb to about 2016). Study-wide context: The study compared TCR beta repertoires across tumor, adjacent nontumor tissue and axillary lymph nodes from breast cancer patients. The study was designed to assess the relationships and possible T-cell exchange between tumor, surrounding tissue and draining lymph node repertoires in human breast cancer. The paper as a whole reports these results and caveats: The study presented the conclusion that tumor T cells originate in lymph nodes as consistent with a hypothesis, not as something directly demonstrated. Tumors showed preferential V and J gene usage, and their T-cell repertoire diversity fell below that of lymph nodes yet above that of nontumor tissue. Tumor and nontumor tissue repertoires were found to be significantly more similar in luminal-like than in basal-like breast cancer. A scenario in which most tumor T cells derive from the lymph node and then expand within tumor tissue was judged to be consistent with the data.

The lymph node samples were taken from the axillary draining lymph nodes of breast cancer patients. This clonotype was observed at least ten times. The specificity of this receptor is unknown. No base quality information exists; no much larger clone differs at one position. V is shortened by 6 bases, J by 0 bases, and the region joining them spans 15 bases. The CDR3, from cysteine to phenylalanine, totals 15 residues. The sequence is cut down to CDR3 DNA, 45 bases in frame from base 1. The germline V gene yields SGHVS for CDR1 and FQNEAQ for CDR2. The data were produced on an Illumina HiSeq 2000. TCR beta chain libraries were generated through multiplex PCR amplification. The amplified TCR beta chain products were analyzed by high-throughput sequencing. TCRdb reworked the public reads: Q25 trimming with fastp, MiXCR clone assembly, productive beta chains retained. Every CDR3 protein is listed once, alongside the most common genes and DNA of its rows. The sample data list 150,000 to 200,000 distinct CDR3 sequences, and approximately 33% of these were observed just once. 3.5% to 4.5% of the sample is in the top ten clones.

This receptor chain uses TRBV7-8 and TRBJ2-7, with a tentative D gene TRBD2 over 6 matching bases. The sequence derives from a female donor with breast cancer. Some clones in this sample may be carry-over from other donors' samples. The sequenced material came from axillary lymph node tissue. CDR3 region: CASRAEGLSSYEQYF. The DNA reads TGTGCCAGCAGGGCAGAGGGACTGTCCTCCTACGAGCAGTACTTC.